The rows below give T cell receptor beta chains drawn from one sample of a study of blood T cell repertoires in COVID-19. TCRdb's table, derived via immunoSEQ multiplex PCR, lists solely in-frame clones and lacks some. Of roughly 240,000 clones in the sample, about four fifths were seen once. The sample taken for sequencing was PBMCs or T cells enriched from blood (not recorded which). The receptor set was obtained from a woman in her thirties or forties who had been exposed to COVID-19. Both conserved end residues are part of each CDR3. A D gene is named only where the DNA matches it firmly. Expanded clones are given a class, and other clones once, few, many or no size at all.

DNA,CDR3,J,V,size,length,D
TGTGCCAGCAGCGTAGGCCAGGGGAAGGGAGGCTACACCTTC,CASSVGQGKGGYTF,TRBJ1-2,TRBV9,once,14,.
TGTGCCAGCAGGAGCGGGGGGGCTCTTGTTACGCAGTATTTT,CASRSGGALVTQYF,TRBJ2-3,TRBV28,.,14,TRBD2
TGTGCCAGTAGTATAGGCGGACAGTTGAACACTGAAGCTTTCTTT,CASSIGGQLNTEAFF,TRBJ1-1,TRBV19,.,15,.
TGTGCCAGTAGCACAGGGTCATGGAGTTCGTACGAGCAGTACTTC,CASSTGSWSSYEQYF,TRBJ2-7,TRBV19,.,15,.
TGTGCCAGCAGTCCCCTGGGGAGCTCCTACAATGAGCAGTTCTTC,CASSPLGSSYNEQFF,TRBJ2-1,TRBV9,.,15,.
TGTGCCAGCAGCGCCCGTGGTGGAGGGGGCGGCTATGGCTACACCTTC,CASSARGGGGGYGYTF,TRBJ1-2,TRBV9,once,16,TRBD1
TGTGCCAGCAGCCAGAGGGCTAGCGGGGGGGCGGATACGCAGTATTTT,CASSQRASGGADTQYF,TRBJ2-3,TRBV3-1/TRBV3-2,.,16,TRBD2
TGTGCCAGCAGCCGACAGGGTAATTCACCCCTCCACTTT,CASSRQGNSPLHF,TRBJ1-6,TRBV11-3,.,13,TRBD1
TGTGCCAGCAGTTATGAGGGGAGGGAGTTGAATTCACCCCTCCACTTT,CASSYEGRELNSPLHF,TRBJ1-6,TRBV28,.,16,.
TGTGCCAGCAGCTTAGGACAGCCCGGAGACACCGGGGAGCTGTTTTTT,CASSLGQPGDTGELFF,TRBJ2-2,TRBV7-3,.,16,.
TGTGCCAGCAGTTGGACAGGGGGTGAAGCTTTCTTT,CASSWTGGEAFF,TRBJ1-1,TRBV12-3/TRBV12-4,.,12,TRBD1
TGTGCCAGCAGTATCTATACGGGGTCTCCCGGAGCTAATGAAAAACTGTTTTTT,CASSIYTGSPGANEKLFF,TRBJ1-4,TRBV28,.,18,.
TGTGCCAGCAGGGGCGCCGGGATCTCCACTGAAGCTTTCTTT,CASRGAGISTEAFF,TRBJ1-1,TRBV27,once,14,.
TGTGCCAGCAGTTTTTTGGGAGGTTTGAACACTGAAGCTTTCTTT,CASSFLGGLNTEAFF,TRBJ1-1,TRBV27,.,15,.
TGCGCCAGCAATGTCGTGGACAGTGAGAATTCACCCCTCCACTTT,CASNVVDSENSPLHF,TRBJ1-6,TRBV23-1,.,15,.
TGTGCCAGTAGTATAGCGGAGCGGGGTCCCCAAGAGACCCAGTACTTC,CASSIAERGPQETQYF,TRBJ2-5,TRBV19,.,16,TRBD2
TGTGCCAGCAGTTTAAGTGGTCGGGAAGCTTTCTTT,CASSLSGREAFF,TRBJ1-1,TRBV27,.,12,.
TGTGCCAGCAGTTTAGCCGTGAACACTGAAGCTTTCTTT,CASSLAVNTEAFF,TRBJ1-1,TRBV12-3/TRBV12-4,.,13,.
TGCAGCGCCGGGGACAGGGGGGACACCATATATTTT,CSAGDRGDTIYF,TRBJ1-3,TRBV29-1,.,12,TRBD1
TGTGCCAGCAGCTCGGAAAGACAAGGGGGACAAGAGACCCAGTACTTC,CASSSERQGGQETQYF,TRBJ2-5,TRBV11-2,once,16,.
TGTGCCAGCAGTGTCAGGTCAGGGGGCGGTGAGCAGTTCTTC,CASSVRSGGGEQFF,TRBJ2-1,TRBV2,.,14,TRBD1
TGTGCCAGCAGTGTTAGGCAGACAGACTACAATGAGCAGTTCTTC,CASSVRQTDYNEQFF,TRBJ2-1,TRBV2,.,15,.
TGTGCCAGCAGTCATCCCCCGGGGGGGCGGAACAATGAGCAGTTCTTC,CASSHPPGGRNNEQFF,TRBJ2-1,TRBV7-3,.,16,TRBD2
TGTGCCAGTAAATTGGACAGGAACACTGAAGCTTTCTTT,CASKLDRNTEAFF,TRBJ1-1,TRBV19,.,13,.
TGTGCCAGTATTAGGACAGGGCCATACACTGAAGCTTTCTTT,CASIRTGPYTEAFF,TRBJ1-1,TRBV2,.,14,TRBD1
TGTGCCAGCAGCGTCGGGACAGGGCGCACAGATACGCAGTATTTT,CASSVGTGRTDTQYF,TRBJ2-3,TRBV28,.,15,TRBD1
TGTGCCATCAGCGGGACAGGGAAGGGAGAGACCCAGTACTTC,CAISGTGKGETQYF,TRBJ2-5,TRBV10-3,few,14,TRBD1
TGTGCCAGCAGCCAAGACCGGGGGGCGGGCACCGGGGAGCTGTTTTTT,CASSQDRGAGTGELFF,TRBJ2-2,TRBV3-1/TRBV3-2,.,16,.
TGTGCCAGCTCAGCGGACAGAGACTATGGCTACACCTTC,CASSADRDYGYTF,TRBJ1-2,TRBV18,.,13,.
TGTGCCAGCAGCTCCCAGGGTAGCTACGAGCAGTACTTC,CASSSQGSYEQYF,TRBJ2-7,TRBV7-6,.,13,.
TGTGCCAGCAGTAGTTCTAGACCCTACAATGAGCAGTTCTTC,CASSSSRPYNEQFF,TRBJ2-1,TRBV5-4,.,14,.
TGTGCCAGCAGCTTACAGGGTATGGGCACAGATACGCAGTATTTT,CASSLQGMGTDTQYF,TRBJ2-3,TRBV7-2,.,15,.
TGTGCCAGCAGCTTTAGGGGGAGCTCCTACGAGCAGTACTTC,CASSFRGSSYEQYF,TRBJ2-7,TRBV7-9,.,14,.
TGTGCCAGCAGCCAAGAGGGCGGGGTCTACGAGCAGTACTTC,CASSQEGGVYEQYF,TRBJ2-7,TRBV3-1/TRBV3-2,.,14,.
TGTGCCAGCAGCCCCTCATGGCAGGGGGAAGCCGAAGAGACCCAGTACTTC,CASSPSWQGEAEETQYF,TRBJ2-5,TRBV28,.,17,TRBD1
TGTGCCAGCAGTTACCGAGGGGACTCTTATAATTCACCCCTCCACTTT,CASSYRGDSYNSPLHF,TRBJ1-6,TRBV6-5,.,16,.
TGTGCCAGCAGCTTAGAGGCAGGGCCTATCACCTTC,CASSLEAGPITF,TRBJ1-2,TRBV7-9,.,12,.
TGTGCCAGCAAGACAGACACTCACTCTGGAAACACCATATATTTT,CASKTDTHSGNTIYF,TRBJ1-3,TRBV7-3,few,15,.
TGTGCCAGCAGCACTACGGTGGGGGAGCTGTTTTTT,CASSTTVGELFF,TRBJ2-2,TRBV7-9,.,12,.
TGTGCCAGCAGTGGGCCTTCGAGCTACGAGCAGTACTTC,CASSGPSSYEQYF,TRBJ2-7,TRBV7-2,.,13,.
TGTGCCACCAGCAGAGATATGACAGGGACGGAAGGCTACACCTTC,CATSRDMTGTEGYTF,TRBJ1-2,TRBV15,.,15,TRBD1
TGTGCCAGCACCCAAACAGGGGAATATGGCTACACCTTC,CASTQTGEYGYTF,TRBJ1-2,TRBV11-1,.,13,TRBD1
TGTGCCAGCAGCTTAGCGTTCGGGAGGGATGAGCAGTTCTTC,CASSLAFGRDEQFF,TRBJ2-1,TRBV7-9,.,14,TRBD2
TGTGCCAGCAGCTTAACAGGTTCGGCTGAAGCTTTCTTT,CASSLTGSAEAFF,TRBJ1-1,TRBV7-9,few,13,.
TGTGCTAGTGGTTTCATTTTACGGGAAAACAATGAGCAGTTCTTC,CASGFILRENNEQFF,TRBJ2-1,TRBV12-5,.,15,.